A selection of T cell receptor beta chains follows, all from one sample in a study of tumor and adjacent non-tumor tissue in lung cancer. TCRdb reprocessed the multiplex PCR reads with MiXCR, giving one entry per CDR3 protein. The data show about 44,000 distinct CDR3 sequences, roughly 60% seen once. The sample taken for sequencing was distant non-tumor lung tissue. Every receptor here comes from a woman in her 70s with non-small cell lung cancer. Each CDR3 is given with its conserved first and last residue. The order of the fields is J gene, D gene, clone size, V gene, CDR3 protein, CDR3 DNA. D genes are given only for firm matches. Size is omitted from some rows. Given values are once, few, many or a class for expanded clones.

J: TRBJ2-3
D: .
size: .
V: TRBV20-1
CDR3: CSARRGATDTQYF
DNA: TGCAGTGCTAGAAGGGGGGCCACAGATACGCAGTATTTT

J: TRBJ1-2
D: .
size: many
V: TRBV11-2
CDR3: CASSAGKLSNYGYTF
DNA: TGTGCCAGCAGTGCAGGGAAATTATCTAACTATGGCTACACCTTC

J: TRBJ2-5
D: .
size: .
V: TRBV11-2
CDR3: CASSGDTIQETQYF
DNA: TGTGCCAGCAGCGGGGACACAATCCAAGAGACCCAGTACTTC

J: TRBJ2-1
D: TRBD2
size: .
V: TRBV10-1
CDR3: CASSLGGPNVQFF
DNA: TGTGCCAGCAGCCTGGGAGGGCCCAATGTGCAGTTCTTC

J: TRBJ2-1
D: .
size: .
V: TRBV29-1
CDR3: CSVELGRAEQFF
DNA: TGCAGCGTTGAGTTGGGCCGTGCTGAGCAGTTCTTC

J: TRBJ2-1
D: TRBD2
size: .
V: TRBV10-3
CDR3: CASSGPTYNEQLF
DNA: TGTGCTAGTAGCGGGCCTACCTACAATGAGCAGCTCTTC

J: TRBJ2-6
D: .
size: once
V: TRBV28
CDR3: CASSLTGISPSGANILTF
DNA: TGTGCCAGCAGTTTAACAGGGATATCCCCCTCTGGGGCCAACATCCTGACTTTC

J: TRBJ1-1
D: .
size: .
V: TRBV20-1
CDR3: CSASEDPNIEAFF
DNA: TGCAGTGCTAGTGAGGACCCGAACATTGAAGCTTTCTTT

J: TRBJ1-1
D: .
size: .
V: TRBV30
CDR3: CVWSVGGWNTEPFF
DNA: TGTGTCTGGAGCGTGGGGGGCTGGAACACTGAACCTTTCTTT

J: TRBJ2-2
D: .
size: .
V: TRBV6-1
CDR3: CASRSGESFF
DNA: TGTGCCAGCAGATCCGGGGAGTCGTTTTTT

J: TRBJ2-7
D: .
size: many
V: TRBV29-1
CDR3: CSVRASGTSFYEQYF
DNA: TGCAGCGTTAGGGCTTCCGGGACATCTTTTTACGAGCAGTACTTC

J: TRBJ1-2
D: .
size: once
V: TRBV29-1
CDR3: CNVHDVVSYTF
DNA: TGCAACGTCCACGATGTAGTAAGCTACACCTTT

J: TRBJ2-1
D: TRBD2
size: few
V: TRBV20-1
CDR3: CSARDGTSPHNEQFF
DNA: TGCAGTGCTAGGGACGGGACTAGTCCCCACAATGAGCAGTTCTTC

J: TRBJ1-2
D: .
size: many
V: TRBV7-9
CDR3: CASSPPGGHYGYTF
DNA: TGTGCCAGCAGCCCCCCGGGAGGTCACTATGGCTACACCTTC

J: TRBJ2-1
D: .
size: once
V: TRBV5-4
CDR3: CATSLVSEQLF
DNA: TGTGCCACCAGCTTGGTCAGTGAGCAGCTCTTC

J: TRBJ2-5
D: .
size: many
V: TRBV30
CDR3: CAWIRTMTIETQYF
DNA: TGTGCCTGGATCAGGACGATGACTATAGAGACCCAGTACTTC

J: TRBJ2-3
D: .
size: few
V: TRBV29-1
CDR3: CSIEDGRYTDTQYF
DNA: TGCAGCATTGAAGACGGTAGATACACAGATACGCAGTATTTT

J: TRBJ2-2
D: TRBD1
size: .
V: TRBV20-1
CDR3: CSAMVGQGVTGELFF
DNA: TGCAGTGCTATGGTGGGACAGGGCGTCACCGGGGAGCTGTTCTTT

J: TRBJ2-1
D: .
size: .
V: TRBV12-3/TRBV12-4
CDR3: CVSSFSRSGDNERFF
DNA: TGTGTCAGCAGTTTTTCCCGGTCGGGGGACAATGAGCGGTTCTTC

J: TRBJ1-5
D: .
size: .
V: TRBV6-1
CDR3: CASSEVSTRTDQPQHF
DNA: TGTGCCAGTAGTGAAGTCAGTACAAGGACGGATCAGCCCCAGCATTTT

J: TRBJ2-1
D: TRBD2
size: .
V: TRBV6-2/TRBV6-3
CDR3: CASSDRAGGLENEQFF
DNA: TGTGCCAGCAGTGACCGCGCGGGAGGCCTTGAGAATGAGCAGTTCTTC

J: TRBJ2-7
D: .
size: .
V: TRBV4-2
CDR3: CASRKGDIPTYEQYF
DNA: TGTGCCAGCCGCAAGGGCGACATCCCGACCTACGAGCAGTACTTC

J: TRBJ2-7
D: TRBD2
size: many
V: TRBV20-1
CDR3: CSAVATSGSYEQYF
DNA: TGCAGTGCGGTGGCGACTAGCGGGAGTTACGAGCAGTACTTC

J: TRBJ2-7
D: TRBD1
size: .
V: TRBV6-5
CDR3: CVSSYGTEVDEQYF
DNA: TGTGTCAGCAGTTACGGGACAGAGGTGGACGAGCAGTACTTC

J: TRBJ2-1
D: .
size: .
V: TRBV11-3
CDR3: CASSWRSGDNEQFF
DNA: TGTGCCAGCAGCTGGAGGTCAGGGGACAATGAGCAGTTCTTC

J: TRBJ2-2
D: TRBD2
size: .
V: TRBV29-1
CDR3: CIVEDPSGKSGGELFF
DNA: TGCATCGTTGAAGATCCTAGCGGGAAGTCCGGCGGGGAGCTGTTTTTT